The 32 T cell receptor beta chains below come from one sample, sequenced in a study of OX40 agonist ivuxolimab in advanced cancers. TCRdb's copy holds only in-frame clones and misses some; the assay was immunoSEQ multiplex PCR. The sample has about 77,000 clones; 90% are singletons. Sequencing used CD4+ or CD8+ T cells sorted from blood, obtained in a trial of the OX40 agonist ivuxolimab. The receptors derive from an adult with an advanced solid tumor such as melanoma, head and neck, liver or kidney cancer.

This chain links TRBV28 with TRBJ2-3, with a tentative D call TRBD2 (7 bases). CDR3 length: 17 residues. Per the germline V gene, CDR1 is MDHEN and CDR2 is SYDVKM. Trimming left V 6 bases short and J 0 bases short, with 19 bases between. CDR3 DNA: TGTGCCAGCAGGGGACGGGGGGCGAATCCTAGCACAGATACGCAGTATTTT. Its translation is CASRGRGANPSTDTQYF.

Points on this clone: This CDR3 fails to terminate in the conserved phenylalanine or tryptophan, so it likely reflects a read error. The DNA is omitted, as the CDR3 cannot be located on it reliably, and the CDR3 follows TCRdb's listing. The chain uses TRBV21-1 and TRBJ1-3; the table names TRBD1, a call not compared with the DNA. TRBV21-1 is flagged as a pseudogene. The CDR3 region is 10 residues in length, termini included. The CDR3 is CASSLKDSLT.

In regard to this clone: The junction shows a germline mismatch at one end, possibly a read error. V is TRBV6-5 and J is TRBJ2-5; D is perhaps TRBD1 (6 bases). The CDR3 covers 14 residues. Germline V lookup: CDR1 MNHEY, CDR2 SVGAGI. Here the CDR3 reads CAISVVGGQETQYF. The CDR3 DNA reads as TGTGCCATCAGTGTCGTAGGGGGCCAAGAGACCCAGTACTTC.

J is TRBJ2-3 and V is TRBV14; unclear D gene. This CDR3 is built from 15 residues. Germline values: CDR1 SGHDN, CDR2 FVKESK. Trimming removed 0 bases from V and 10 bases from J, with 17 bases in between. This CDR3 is CASSQDLGALTAQYF. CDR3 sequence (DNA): TGTGCCAGCAGCCAAGATCTCGGAGCCTTAACGGCGCAGTATTTT.

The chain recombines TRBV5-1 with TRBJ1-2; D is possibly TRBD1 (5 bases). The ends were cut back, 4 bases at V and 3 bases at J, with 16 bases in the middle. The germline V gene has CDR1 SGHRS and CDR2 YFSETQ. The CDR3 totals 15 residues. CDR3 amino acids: CASSGGGGNDYGYTF. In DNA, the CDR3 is TGCGCCAGCAGCGGGGGAGGAGGGAATGACTATGGCTACACCTTC.

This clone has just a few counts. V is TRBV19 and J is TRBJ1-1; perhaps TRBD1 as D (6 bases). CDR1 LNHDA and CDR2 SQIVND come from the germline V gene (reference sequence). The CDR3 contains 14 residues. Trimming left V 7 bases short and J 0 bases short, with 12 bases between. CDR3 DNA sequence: TGTGCCAGTAAGACGGGGGCCCTGAACACTGAAGCTTTCTTT. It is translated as CASKTGALNTEAFF.

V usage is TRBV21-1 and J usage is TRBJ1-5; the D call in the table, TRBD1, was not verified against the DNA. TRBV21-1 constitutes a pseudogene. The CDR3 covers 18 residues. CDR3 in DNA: TGTGCCAGCAGCAAATTCGGGACAGGTCGGGGTGGCAATCAGCCCCAGCATTTT. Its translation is CASSKFGTGRGGNQPQHF.

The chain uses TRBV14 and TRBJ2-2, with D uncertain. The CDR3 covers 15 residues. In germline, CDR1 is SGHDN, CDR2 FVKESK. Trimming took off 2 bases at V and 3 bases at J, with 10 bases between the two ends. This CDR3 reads CASSQNAPHTGELFF. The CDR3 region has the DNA TGTGCCAGCAGCCAAAATGCCCCTCACACCGGGGAGCTGTTTTTT.

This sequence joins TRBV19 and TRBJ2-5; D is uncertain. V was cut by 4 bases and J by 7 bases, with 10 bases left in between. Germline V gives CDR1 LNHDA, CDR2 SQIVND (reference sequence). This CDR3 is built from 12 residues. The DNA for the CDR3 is TGTGCCAGTAGTACAGTCGTAGGGACCCAGTACTTC. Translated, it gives CASSTVVGTQYF.

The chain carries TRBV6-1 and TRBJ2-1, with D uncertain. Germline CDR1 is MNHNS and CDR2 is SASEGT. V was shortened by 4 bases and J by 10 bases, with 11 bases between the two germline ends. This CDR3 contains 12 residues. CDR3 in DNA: TGTGCCAGCAGTGGAGAACCCTGGGAGCAGTTCTTC. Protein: CASSGEPWEQFF.

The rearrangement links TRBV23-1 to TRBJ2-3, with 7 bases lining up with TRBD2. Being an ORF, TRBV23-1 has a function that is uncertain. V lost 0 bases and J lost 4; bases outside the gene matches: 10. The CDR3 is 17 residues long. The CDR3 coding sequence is TGCGCCAGCAGTCAATCGCCCCCGGGGGGTCGGGCAGATACGCAGTATTTT. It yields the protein CASSQSPPGGRADTQYF.

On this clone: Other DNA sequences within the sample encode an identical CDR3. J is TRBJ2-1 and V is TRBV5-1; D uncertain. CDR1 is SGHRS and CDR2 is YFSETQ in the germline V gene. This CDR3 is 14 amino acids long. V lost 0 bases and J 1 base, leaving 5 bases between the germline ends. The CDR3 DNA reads TGCGCCAGCAGCTTGGGGGGTTCCTACAATGAGCAGTTCTTC. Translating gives CASSLGGSYNEQFF.

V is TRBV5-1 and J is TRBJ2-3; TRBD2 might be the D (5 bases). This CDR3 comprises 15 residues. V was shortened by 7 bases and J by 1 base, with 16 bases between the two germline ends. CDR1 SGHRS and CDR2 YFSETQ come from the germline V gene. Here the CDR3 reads CASLQLPGGTDTQYF. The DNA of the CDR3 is TGCGCCAGCCTGCAGCTGCCCGGGGGCACAGATACGCAGTATTTT.

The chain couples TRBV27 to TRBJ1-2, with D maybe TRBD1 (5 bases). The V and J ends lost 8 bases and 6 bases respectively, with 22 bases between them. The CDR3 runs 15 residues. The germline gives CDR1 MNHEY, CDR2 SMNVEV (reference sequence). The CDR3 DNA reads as TGTGCCAGCTCGCCGGGGCAGTCTCCGTGGGATGGCTACACCTTC. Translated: CASSPGQSPWDGYTF.

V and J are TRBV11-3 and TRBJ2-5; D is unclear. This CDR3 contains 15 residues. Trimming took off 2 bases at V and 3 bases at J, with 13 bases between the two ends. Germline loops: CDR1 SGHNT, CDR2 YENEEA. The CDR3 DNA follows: TGTGCCAGCAGCTTATATCGACAAAGGGAAGAGACCCAGTACTTC. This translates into CASSLYRQREETQYF.

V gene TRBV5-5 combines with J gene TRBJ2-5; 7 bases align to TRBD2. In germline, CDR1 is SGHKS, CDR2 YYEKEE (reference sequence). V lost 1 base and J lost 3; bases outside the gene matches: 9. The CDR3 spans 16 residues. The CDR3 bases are TGTGCCAGCAGCTTGTGGGGGGGACTCGCCGAAGAGACCCAGTACTTC. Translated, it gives CASSLWGGLAEETQYF.

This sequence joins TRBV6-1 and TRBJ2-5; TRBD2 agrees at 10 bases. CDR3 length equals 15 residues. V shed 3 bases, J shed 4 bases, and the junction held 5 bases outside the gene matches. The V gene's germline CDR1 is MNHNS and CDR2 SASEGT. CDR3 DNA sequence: TGTGCCAGCAGTGATGTAGCGGGGGGTCGAGAGACCCAGTACTTC. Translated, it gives CASSDVAGGRETQYF.

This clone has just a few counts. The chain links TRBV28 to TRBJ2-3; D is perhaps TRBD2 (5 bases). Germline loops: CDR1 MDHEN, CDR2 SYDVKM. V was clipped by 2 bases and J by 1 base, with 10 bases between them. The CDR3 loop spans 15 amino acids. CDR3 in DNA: TGTGCCAGCAGTTTACGGGGTCGGGGCACAGATACGCAGTATTTT. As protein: CASSLRGRGTDTQYF.

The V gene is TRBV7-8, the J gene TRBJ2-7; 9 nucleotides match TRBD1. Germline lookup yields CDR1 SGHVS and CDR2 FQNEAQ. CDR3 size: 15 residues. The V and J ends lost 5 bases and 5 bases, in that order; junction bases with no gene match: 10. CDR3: CASSRGQGGWDEQYF. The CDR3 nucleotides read TGTGCCAGCAGCCGGGGACAGGGCGGCTGGGACGAGCAGTACTTC.

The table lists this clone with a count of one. The CDR3 sequence is CASSRPPRGLEQYF. The CDR3 bases are TGTGCCAGCAGCCGCCCCCCGAGGGGCTTGGAGCAGTACTTC. The chain joins TRBV7-9 to TRBJ2-7; D might be TRBD1 or TRBD2, each matching 5 bases. Germline CDR1 is SEHNR and CDR2 is FQNEAQ (reference sequence). The CDR3 is 14 amino acids. Trimming removed 5 bases at V and 7 bases at J, with 18 bases between.

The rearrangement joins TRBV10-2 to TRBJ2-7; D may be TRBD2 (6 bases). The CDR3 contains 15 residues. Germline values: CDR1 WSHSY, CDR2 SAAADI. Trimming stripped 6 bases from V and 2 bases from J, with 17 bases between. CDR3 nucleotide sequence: TGCGCCAGCAGCGATACGGGACTGGGGGCCTACGAGCAGTACTTC. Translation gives CASSDTGLGAYEQYF.

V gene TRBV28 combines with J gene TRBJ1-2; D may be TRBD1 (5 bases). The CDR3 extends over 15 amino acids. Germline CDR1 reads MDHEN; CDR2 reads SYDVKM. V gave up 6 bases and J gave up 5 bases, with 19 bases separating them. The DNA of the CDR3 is TGTGCCAGCAGAATACCCGGGGCTCGGGGGTATGGCTACACCTTC. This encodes CASRIPGARGYGYTF.

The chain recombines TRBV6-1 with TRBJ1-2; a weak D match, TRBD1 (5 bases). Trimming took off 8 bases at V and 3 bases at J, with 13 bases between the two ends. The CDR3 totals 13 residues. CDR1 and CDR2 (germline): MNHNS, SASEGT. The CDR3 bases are TGTGCCAGCGCCCTACAGGTCGACTATGGCTACACCTTC. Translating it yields CASALQVDYGYTF.

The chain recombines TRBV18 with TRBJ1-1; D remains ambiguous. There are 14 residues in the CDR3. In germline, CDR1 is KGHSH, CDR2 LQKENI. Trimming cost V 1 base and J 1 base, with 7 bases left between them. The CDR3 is CASSPRQQNTEAFF. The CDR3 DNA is TGTGCCAGCTCACCACGGCAGCAGAACACTGAAGCTTTCTTT.

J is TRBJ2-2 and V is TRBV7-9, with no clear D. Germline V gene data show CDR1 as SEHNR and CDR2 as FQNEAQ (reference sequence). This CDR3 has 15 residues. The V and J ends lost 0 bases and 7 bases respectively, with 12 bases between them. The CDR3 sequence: CASSLASVRGGELFF. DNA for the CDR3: TGTGCCAGCAGCTTAGCCTCGGTTCGCGGCGGGGAGCTGTTTTTT.

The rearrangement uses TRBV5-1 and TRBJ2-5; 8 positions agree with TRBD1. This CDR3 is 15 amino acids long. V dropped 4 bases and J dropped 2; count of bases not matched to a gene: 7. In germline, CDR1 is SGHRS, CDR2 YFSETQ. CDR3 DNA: TGCGCCAGCAGCGGTACAGGGGGTCTACAAGAGACCCAGTACTTC. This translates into CASSGTGGLQETQYF.

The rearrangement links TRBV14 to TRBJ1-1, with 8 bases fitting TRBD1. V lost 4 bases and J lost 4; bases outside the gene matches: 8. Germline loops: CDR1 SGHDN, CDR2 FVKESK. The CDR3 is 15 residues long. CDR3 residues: CASSPIPGGVTEAFF. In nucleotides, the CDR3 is TGTGCCAGCAGCCCGATACCAGGGGGCGTCACTGAAGCTTTCTTT.

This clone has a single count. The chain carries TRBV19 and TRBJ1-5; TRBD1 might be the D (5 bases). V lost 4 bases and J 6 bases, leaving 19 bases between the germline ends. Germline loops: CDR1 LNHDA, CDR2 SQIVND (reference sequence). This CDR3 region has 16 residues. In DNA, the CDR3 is TGTGCCAGTAGTACTTCCGGACAATCCGGGGGTCAGCCCCAGCATTTT. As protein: CASSTSGQSGGQPQHF.

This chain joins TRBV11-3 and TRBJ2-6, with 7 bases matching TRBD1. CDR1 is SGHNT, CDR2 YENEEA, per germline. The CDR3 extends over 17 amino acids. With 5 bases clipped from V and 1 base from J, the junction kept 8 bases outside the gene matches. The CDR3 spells CASSPGQFSSGANVLTF. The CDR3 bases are TGTGCCAGCAGCCCGGGACAGTTTTCTTCTGGGGCCAACGTCCTGACTTTC.

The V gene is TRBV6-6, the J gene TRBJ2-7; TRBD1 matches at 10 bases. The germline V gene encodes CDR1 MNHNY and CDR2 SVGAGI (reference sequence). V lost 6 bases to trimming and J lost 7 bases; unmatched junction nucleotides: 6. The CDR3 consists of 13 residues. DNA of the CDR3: TGTGCCAGCAGGCCGGGACAGGGGAGGGAGCAGTACTTC. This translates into CASRPGQGREQYF.

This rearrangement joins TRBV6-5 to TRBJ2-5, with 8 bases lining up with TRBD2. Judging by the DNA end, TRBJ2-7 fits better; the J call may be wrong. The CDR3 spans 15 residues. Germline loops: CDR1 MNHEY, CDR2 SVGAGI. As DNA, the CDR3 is TGTGCCAGCAGTCGGACAGCGGGAGCGTCCTACGAGCAGTACTTC. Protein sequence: CASSRTAGASYEQYF.

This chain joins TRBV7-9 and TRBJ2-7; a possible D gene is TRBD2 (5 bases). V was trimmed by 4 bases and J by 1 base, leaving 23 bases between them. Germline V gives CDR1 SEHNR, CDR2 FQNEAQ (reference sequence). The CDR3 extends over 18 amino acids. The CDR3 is CASSSYRATTTGSYEQYF. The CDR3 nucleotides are TGTGCCAGCAGCTCGTACCGGGCTACGACGACGGGGTCCTACGAGCAGTACTTC.